These 25 T cell receptor beta chains were sequenced from one sample in a study of T cells in Graves' hyperthyroidism and ophthalmopathy. Researchers took RNA transcripts and amplified the TCR beta CDR3 regions from them. During a first-round RT-PCR of the TCR CDR3, the HTBI primer set was used. TCRdb re-called the multiplex PCR reads through MiXCR, storing one row per CDR3 protein. This table has 300,000 to 400,000 distinct CDR3 sequences, about 15% appearing once. Sequencing used blood. These receptors all come from a woman aged 60 to 75 with Graves' hyperthyroidism.

This clonotype was counted at least ten times. The J gene is TRBJ1-2, the V gene TRBV29-1; tentative D call: TRBD1 (6 bases). Germline V gene sequence: CDR1 SQVTM, CDR2 ANQGSEA. V dropped 4 bases and J dropped 0 bases, with 18 bases sitting between them. This CDR3 contains 16 residues. The CDR3 DNA sequence: TGCAGCGTTGGCGCGGCAGGGGCATACCCTAACTATGGCTACACCTTC. This translates into CSVGAAGAYPNYGYTF.

This clonotype was seen many times. The rearrangement uses TRBV20-1 and TRBJ2-7; 8 positions match TRBD1. The CDR3 runs 14 residues. V trimming: 3 bases; J trimming: 1 base; junction bases outside the gene matches: 5. The V gene's germline CDR1 is DFQATT and CDR2 SNEGSKA (reference sequence). CDR3 protein: CSASVQGASYEQYF. As DNA, the CDR3 is TGCAGTGCTAGTGTGCAGGGGGCATCCTACGAGCAGTACTTC.

The rearrangement uses TRBV3-1 and TRBJ2-7; D is uncertain. The CDR3 covers 13 residues. V was cut by 1 base and J by 7 bases, with 11 bases left in between. Germline CDR1 reads LGHDT; CDR2 reads YNNKEL (reference sequence). The chain's CDR3 is CASSQAPLGEQYF. Here the CDR3 DNA reads TGTGCCAGCAGCCAAGCCCCTCTAGGAGAGCAGTACTTC.

In its sample, this clonotype was seen many times. This chain links TRBV20-1 with TRBJ2-3, with 8 bases aligning to TRBD2. Germline CDR1 and CDR2: DFQATT and SNEGSKA (reference sequence). CDR3 length equals 14 residues. V shed 2 bases, J shed 3 bases, and the junction held 4 bases outside the gene matches. CDR3 DNA sequence: TGCAGTGCTAGAAAAGGCGGGAGGACAGATACGCAGTATTTT. Translating gives CSARKGGRTDTQYF.

This clonotype was recorded at least ten times. The rearrangement joins TRBV5-1 to TRBJ2-3; TRBD2 might be the D (5 bases). Per germline, CDR1 SGHRS and CDR2 YFSETQ. The CDR3 totals 14 residues. Between the trimmed V and J ends, which lost 0 bases and 4 bases, there was a span of 9 bases. The CDR3 loop reads CASSLAAEADTQYF. In nucleotides, the CDR3 is TGCGCCAGCAGCTTGGCTGCGGAGGCAGATACGCAGTATTTT. The full variable domain, rest sourced from reference TRBV5-1 and TRBJ2-3, is KAGVTQTPRYLIKTRGQQVTLSCSPISGHRSVSWYQQTPGQGLQFLFEYFSETQRNKGNFPGRFSGRQFSNSRSEMNVSTLELGDSALYLCASSLAAEADTQYFGPGTRLTVL.

The sample holds a few counts of this clonotype. This chain uses TRBV5-1 with TRBJ2-2; maybe TRBD2 (5 bases). The CDR3 loop spans 14 amino acids. Germline assignment: CDR1 SGHRS and CDR2 YFSETQ. Trimming left V 1 base short and J 4 bases short, with 8 bases between. The CDR3, as DNA: TGCGCCAGCAGCTTGATTGGAGGCACCGGGGAGCTGTTTTTT. Encoded protein: CASSLIGGTGELFF.

The sample holds many counts of this clonotype. The chain uses TRBV3-1 and TRBJ2-3, with D perhaps TRBD2 (6 bases). The CDR3 spans 15 residues. Germline CDR1 is LGHDT and CDR2 is YNNKEL (reference sequence). Trimming removed 7 bases at V and 2 bases at J, with 16 bases between. This chain's CDR3 is CASKEGSLDTDTQYF. CDR3 nucleotide sequence: TGTGCCAGCAAGGAGGGTAGCCTCGACACAGATACGCAGTATTTT.

This clonotype was counted many times. CDR3 loop: CASSEQVNRRNEKLFF. The CDR3 nucleotides read TGTGCCAGCAGTGAACAAGTCAACCGGCGCAATGAAAAACTGTTTTTT. J is TRBJ1-4 and V is TRBV6-1; D uncertain. Germline CDR1 and CDR2: MNHNS and SASEGT. The CDR3 covers 16 residues. V lost 2 bases and J lost 5, with 15 bases in between.

V gene TRBV20-1 combines with J gene TRBJ2-7, with TRBD1 matching over 11 bases. V trimming: 1 base; J trimming: 1 base; junction bases outside the gene matches: 3. Germline V gene lookup returns CDR1 DFQATT and CDR2 SNEGSKA (reference sequence). The CDR3 has 15 residues. CDR3 amino acids: CSARGTGGRSYEQYF. The CDR3 nucleotides are TGCAGTGCTAGAGGGACAGGGGGCCGATCCTACGAGCAGTACTTC.

This clonotype was counted at least ten times. This chain connects TRBV10-3 to TRBJ2-7; the match to TRBD1 covers 10 bases. The V gene's germline CDR1 is ENHRY and CDR2 SYGVKD. This CDR3 spans 16 amino acids. J was trimmed by 1 base and V by 6 bases; bases with no gene match: 9. CDR3 sequence reads: CAISGPGGQGSYEQYF. The CDR3 region has the DNA TGTGCCATCAGCGGACCGGGGGGACAGGGGTCCTACGAGCAGTACTTC.

This clonotype was found many times. V and J are TRBV6-6 and TRBJ1-1, with D maybe TRBD1 (5 bases). CDR1 and CDR2 from the germline V gene are MNHNY and SVGAGI (reference sequence). V dropped 3 bases and J dropped 2 bases, with 7 bases sitting between them. The length of the CDR3 is 13 residues. The CDR3 region is CASSYQGNTEAFF. The CDR3 nucleotides read TGTGCCAGCAGTTATCAGGGTAACACTGAAGCTTTCTTT.

This clonotype turned up a few times. Being one base from a much bigger clone, this may be a read error. The rearrangement links TRBV24-1 to TRBJ1-5; D not certain. Germline V gene data show CDR1 as KGHDR and CDR2 as SFDVKD. Trimming shortened V by 3 bases and J by 3 bases, and 11 bases separated the two germline ends. CDR3 size: 15 residues. The CDR3 bases are TGTGCCACCAGTGATGGACGGGTGAACAATCAGCCCCAGCATTTT. Its translation is CATSDGRVNNQPQHF.

This clonotype has at least ten counts. The gene calls are TRBV11-1 and TRBJ2-2; TRBD2 might be the D (6 bases). CDR1 is SGHAT and CDR2 is FQDESV in the germline V gene (reference sequence). The germline V and J ends were trimmed by 1 base and 0 bases, with 9 bases remaining between them. The CDR3 runs to 16 residues. Written as DNA, the CDR3 is TGTGCCAGCAGCTTAGAAGCGGGCTCGAACACCGGGGAGCTGTTTTTT. Translating gives CASSLEAGSNTGELFF.

This clonotype showed up many times. The chain recombines TRBV2 with TRBJ1-2, with 9 bases lining up with TRBD1. Germline lookup yields CDR1 SNHLY and CDR2 FYNNEI. With 6 bases clipped from V and 0 bases from J, the junction kept 5 bases outside the gene matches. The CDR3 covers 15 residues. The DNA for the CDR3 is TGTGCCAGCAGAGGGGGACAGGGAACTAACTATGGCTACACCTTC. Protein: CASRGGQGTNYGYTF.

This clonotype was found many times. This sequence joins TRBV2 and TRBJ1-4; D unclear. Germline assignment: CDR1 SNHLY and CDR2 FYNNEI. With 5 bases removed from V and 5 bases from J, the gap between germline ends came to 12 bases. This CDR3 contains 14 residues. The CDR3 reads CASSTRTGNEKLFF. The CDR3 nucleotides read TGTGCCAGCAGTACTAGGACGGGAAATGAAAAACTGTTTTTT.

This clonotype came up many times. This chain joins TRBV11-2 and TRBJ1-5; D perhaps matches TRBD1 (6 bases). Germline V gene sequence: CDR1 SGHAT, CDR2 FQNNGV. V gave up 4 bases and J gave up 6 bases, with 22 bases separating them. The CDR3 loop spans 17 amino acids. The CDR3 is CASSSLTHGRGGQPQHF. CDR3 in DNA: TGTGCCAGCAGCTCCTTAACCCACGGCAGGGGAGGTCAGCCCCAGCATTTT. Combining the CDR3 with reference TRBV11-2 and TRBJ1-5 gives the whole variable domain EAGVAQSPRYKIIEKRQSVAFWCNPISGHATLYWYQQILGQGPKLLIQFQNNGVVDDSQLPKDRFSAERLKGVDSTLKIQPAKLEDSAVYLCASSSLTHGRGGQPQHFGDGTRLSIL.

This clonotype showed up many times. The chain links TRBV29-1 to TRBJ1-2; the D is unclear. This CDR3 region has 13 residues. Trimming stripped 1 base from V and 0 bases from J, with 6 bases between. Germline assignment: CDR1 SQVTM and CDR2 ANQGSEA. The DNA for the CDR3 is TGCAGCGTTGAAGTGATAACTAACTATGGCTACACCTTC. Amino acids: CSVEVITNYGYTF. Full variable domain (rest looked up from reference TRBV29-1 and TRBJ1-2): SAVISQKPSRDICQRGTSLTIQCQVDSQVTMMFWYRQQPGQSLTLIATANQGSEATYESGFVIDKFPISRPNLTFSTLTVSNMSPEDSSIYLCSVEVITNYGYTFGSGTRLTVV.

Only a few counts were recorded for this clonotype. The J gene is TRBJ2-3, the V gene TRBV5-1, with a tentative D call TRBD1 (6 bases). CDR3 length equals 14 residues. V was clipped by 5 bases and J by 4 bases, with 14 bases between them. Germline lookup yields CDR1 SGHRS and CDR2 YFSETQ. The DNA for the CDR3 is TGCGCCAGCAGTTTTCAGGGGCAGGCAGATACGCAGTATTTT. Amino acids: CASSFQGQADTQYF. Using reference TRBV5-1 and TRBJ2-3 for the parts outside the CDR3, the full variable domain is KAGVTQTPRYLIKTRGQQVTLSCSPISGHRSVSWYQQTPGQGLQFLFEYFSETQRNKGNFPGRFSGRQFSNSRSEMNVSTLELGDSALYLCASSFQGQADTQYFGPGTRLTVL.

This clonotype was found many times. The chain combines TRBV28 with TRBJ2-1; perhaps TRBD1 as D (6 bases). Trimming shortened V by 2 bases and J by 7 bases, and 12 bases separated the two germline ends. The CDR3 has 14 amino acids. Germline V lookup: CDR1 MDHEN, CDR2 SYDVKM. Written as DNA, the CDR3 is TGTGCCAGCAGTTTAGGGGGCTCGAGAAATGAGCAGTTCTTC. It specifies CASSLGGSRNEQFF.

This clonotype occurred many times. V gene TRBV6-1 combines with J gene TRBJ2-3; 8 nucleotides match TRBD2. Germline V gene data show CDR1 as MNHNS and CDR2 as SASEGT. V lost 5 bases and J lost 6; bases outside the gene matches: 10. The CDR3 has 15 amino acids. In DNA, the CDR3 is TGTGCCAGCAGTAGCCGTAGCGGGATCGGGGATACGCAGTATTTT. Encoded protein: CASSSRSGIGDTQYF.

This clonotype was detected once. The chain has TRBV11-2 and TRBJ2-2; 16 bases agree with TRBD2. The germline gives CDR1 SGHAT, CDR2 FQNNGV. The junction had 6 bases not matched to a gene; V was cut back by 5 bases and J by 3 bases. The CDR3 length is 18 residues. The CDR3 here is CASSPSGTSGRDTGELFF. The DNA of the CDR3 is TGTGCCAGCAGCCCCTCCGGGACTAGCGGGAGGGACACCGGGGAGCTGTTTTTT.

Comment on this clonotype: This may be a read error: a much more frequent sequence differs by one nucleotide. The rearrangement joins TRBV7-8 to TRBJ2-1; no reliable D call. This CDR3 region has 13 residues. Germline V gene lookup returns CDR1 SGHVS and CDR2 FQNEAQ. Between the trimmed V and J ends, which lost 2 bases and 10 bases, there was a span of 12 bases. Written as DNA, the CDR3 is TGTGCCAGCAGCTTACGGGCCACCAAAGAGCAGTTCTTC. It encodes CASSLRATKEQFF.

This clonotype has more than one count but fewer than ten. V and J are TRBV6-5 and TRBJ2-7; D uncertain. CDR1 is MNHEY, CDR2 SVGAGI, per germline. The CDR3 is 15 residues long. V dropped 2 bases and J dropped 2 bases, with 13 bases sitting between them. DNA for the CDR3: TGTGCCAGCAGTTACAGTAGTCTCGGAGCCTACGAGCAGTACTTC. Translated: CASSYSSLGAYEQYF.

This clonotype was counted many times. The chain joins TRBV2 to TRBJ2-5; D is unresolved. V gave up 8 bases and J gave up 2 bases, with 9 bases separating them. This CDR3 has 12 residues. The germline V gene has CDR1 SNHLY and CDR2 FYNNEI. CDR3 bases: TGTGCCAGCTGTCGCTCTCAAGAGACCCAGTACTTC. The encoded protein is CASCRSQETQYF.

Ten or more counts support this clonotype. A junction end diverges from the germline sequence, so it may reflect a read error. The rearrangement uses TRBV5-1 and TRBJ2-5, with D unclear. This CDR3 comprises 11 residues. CDR1 is SGHRS and CDR2 is YFSETQ in the germline V gene. The CDR3 nucleotides read TGTGCCAGCAGCTTAGTGGAGACCCAGTACTTC. Its protein product is CASSLVETQYF. The whole variable domain, filled in from reference TRBV5-1 and TRBJ2-5, reads KAGVTQTPRYLIKTRGQQVTLSCSPISGHRSVSWYQQTPGQGLQFLFEYFSETQRNKGNFPGRFSGRQFSNSRSEMNVSTLELGDSALYLCASSLVETQYFGPGTRLLVL.